Presented here are 24 T cell receptor beta chains from one specimen sequenced in a study of blood T cell repertoires in COVID-19 (dated by TCRdb to about 2020). Libraries were built with the immunoSEQ multiplex PCR assay. TCRdb re-hosts the immuneACCESS table, in-frame sequences only. Its copies lack some clones; in the studies checked, an unresolved V gene accounts for under half of them, and the cause for the rest is not known. For this sample the table gives about 220,000 clones, of which 80% to 85% were detected only once. The top ten hold 3% of the sample. The sample taken for sequencing was peripheral blood. These TCRs come from a woman aged 25 to 39 who had recovered from COVID-19.

V and J are TRBV6-2 or TRBV6-3 and TRBJ2-7; 7 bases align to TRBD1. Losses at the gene ends were 5 bases for V and 7 bases for J; bases not matched to a gene: 11. This CDR3 has 14 amino acids. Germline-derived CDR1 and CDR2 are MNHEY and SVGEGT. CDR3 region: CASSTETGVREQYF. Written as DNA, the CDR3 is TGTGCCAGCAGTACGGAAACAGGGGTAAGAGAGCAGTACTTC.

V usage is TRBV28 and J usage is TRBJ1-5, with TRBD1 matching over 10 bases. Germline CDR1 and CDR2: MDHEN and SYDVKM. V shed 6 bases, J shed 4 bases, and the junction held 6 bases outside the gene matches. The CDR3 extends over 15 amino acids. The CDR3 DNA follows: TGTGCCAGCAGAATTGACAGGGGGCGGAATCAGCCCCAGCATTTT. As protein: CASRIDRGRNQPQHF.

CDR3 loop: CASSQEFSLETQYF. Written as DNA, the CDR3 is TGTGCCAGCAGCCAAGAATTTAGCTTGGAGACCCAGTACTTC. The chain combines TRBV3-1 (or the pseudogene TRBV3-2) with TRBJ2-5; unclear D gene. Trimming shortened V by 0 bases and J by 5 bases, and 10 bases separated the two germline ends. Germline V gene sequence: CDR1 LGHDT, CDR2 YNNKEL (reference sequence). The CDR3 runs 14 residues.

V and J are TRBV6-5 and TRBJ2-2, with D perhaps matching TRBD2 (6 bases). Germline lookup yields CDR1 MNHEY and CDR2 SVGAGI. Trimming stripped 8 bases from V and 2 bases from J, with 15 bases between. The CDR3 runs 15 residues. For the CDR3, the DNA is TGTGCCAGCCCGGGGAGGACACCAAACACCGGGGAGCTGTTTTTT. It yields the protein CASPGRTPNTGELFF.

The genes are TRBV5-1 and TRBJ2-6; possible D gene TRBD1, 6 bases. CDR1 and CDR2 from the germline V gene are SGHRS and YFSETQ. This CDR3 contains 16 residues. V was cut by 4 bases and J by 2 bases, with 13 bases left in between. CDR3: CASSTLTGTGANVLTF. The CDR3 DNA sequence: TGCGCCAGCAGCACCCTCACAGGGACTGGGGCCAACGTCCTGACTTTC.

CDR3 nucleotide sequence: TGCGCCAGCAGCTTGGTTGTAGCGGGAGCTGGCAATGAGCAGTTCTTC. It encodes CASSLVVAGAGNEQFF. The J gene is TRBJ2-1, the V gene TRBV5-1; 9 bases are a match to TRBD2. The CDR3 totals 16 residues. V shed 0 bases and J 6 bases; nucleotides not matched to a gene: 7. Germline V gene data show CDR1 as SGHRS and CDR2 as YFSETQ.

This sequence joins TRBV18 and TRBJ1-2; TRBD1 might be the D (6 bases). Germline V gene sequence: CDR1 KGHSH, CDR2 LQKENI. Trimming pared 2 bases from V and 6 bases from J, leaving 16 bases between. This CDR3 comprises 15 residues. CDR3 in DNA: TGTGCCAGCTCACCATTGGCTGGCAGGGGTCATGGCTACACCTTC. This sequence encodes CASSPLAGRGHGYTF. Combining the CDR3 with reference TRBV18 and TRBJ1-2 gives the whole variable domain NAGVMQNPRHLVRRRGQEARLRCSPMKGHSHVYWYRQLPEEGLKFMVYLQKENIIDESGMPKERFSAEFPKEGPSILRIQQVVRGDSAAYFCASSPLAGRGHGYTFGSGTRLTVV.

The J gene is TRBJ1-1, the V gene TRBV11-1; weak D call: TRBD1 (6 bases). This CDR3 contains 15 residues. V lost 8 bases to trimming and J lost 0 bases, with 16 bases between them. Germline values: CDR1 SGHAT, CDR2 FQDESV (reference sequence). CDR3 amino acids: CASATFTGMNTEAFF. CDR3 sequence (DNA): TGTGCCAGCGCCACGTTTACAGGGATGAACACTGAAGCTTTCTTT.

The chain employs TRBV4-1 and TRBJ2-7, with 11 bases lining up with TRBD2. Germline values: CDR1 MGHRA, CDR2 YSYEKL. The CDR3 loop spans 19 amino acids. V was pared by 4 bases and J by 7 bases, with 21 bases of the junction left unmatched. The CDR3 reads CASSRAGTSGMGGSGEQYF. In DNA, the CDR3 is TGCGCCAGCAGCCGGGCCGGGACTAGCGGCATGGGGGGCTCGGGGGAGCAGTACTTC.

J is TRBJ2-2 and V is TRBV28, with 9 bases fitting TRBD2. Per germline, CDR1 MDHEN and CDR2 SYDVKM. CDR3 size: 15 residues. J was trimmed by 7 bases and V by 4 bases; bases with no gene match: 7. In DNA form, the CDR3 reads TGTGCCAGCAGTTCCGGCGGGAGGGCCGTCGGGGAGCTGTTTTTT. Translation: CASSSGGRAVGELFF.

This clone was detected ten times or more. The chain uses TRBV21-1 and TRBJ1-3; no DNA check was done on the table's D call, TRBD1. TRBV21-1 is annotated as a pseudogene. This CDR3 is built from 15 residues. CDR3 in amino acids: CASSKGASSGNTIYF. CDR3 DNA sequence: TGTGCCAGCAGCAAAGGGGCGAGCTCTGGAAACACCATATATTTT.

J is TRBJ2-5 and V is TRBV15; 12 bases are shared with TRBD2. Germline V gene lookup returns CDR1 LNHNV and CDR2 YYDKDF (reference sequence). V lost 4 bases, J lost 4 bases, and 10 bases stayed unmatched. The CDR3 is made up of 17 amino acids. The CDR3 DNA reads as TGTGCCACCAGCACCGGCGGGCTAGCGGGAGGGATAGAGACCCAGTACTTC. Translating gives CATSTGGLAGGIETQYF.

V is TRBV6-5 and J is TRBJ2-3, with D possibly matching TRBD2 (5 bases). CDR1 is MNHEY, CDR2 SVGAGI, per germline. Trimming cost V 4 bases and J 2 bases, with 16 bases left between them. The CDR3 totals 16 residues. The CDR3 region has the DNA TGTGCCAGCAGTTCCCTGGGTCCTCGGGACACAGATACGCAGTATTTT. Encoded protein: CASSSLGPRDTDTQYF.

The rearrangement joins TRBV5-1 to TRBJ2-2, with D uncertain. V lost 1 base, J lost 2 bases, and 6 bases lay in between. Germline V CDR1 and CDR2: SGHRS, YFSETQ. The CDR3 contains 14 residues. CDR3 sequence (DNA): TGCGCCAGCAGCTTGTCCCTAAACACCGGGGAGCTGTTTTTT. Protein: CASSLSLNTGELFF.

The count of this clone is one. J is TRBJ2-3 and V is TRBV6-5; 7 nucleotides line up with TRBD1. The CDR3 loop spans 13 amino acids. Per the germline V gene, CDR1 is MNHEY and CDR2 is SVGAGI. V lost 8 bases to trimming and J lost 0 bases; unmatched junction nucleotides: 2. The CDR3 region is CASRQGSTDTQYF. The CDR3 DNA is TGTGCCAGCCGACAGGGTAGCACAGATACGCAGTATTTT.

V is TRBV5-1 and J is TRBJ1-1; 7 positions agree with TRBD1. This CDR3 spans 13 amino acids. Losses at the gene ends were 7 bases for V and 5 bases for J; bases not matched to a gene: 8. Germline CDR1 SGHRS, CDR2 YFSETQ. CDR3 nucleotides: TGCGCCAGCTCCAGACAGGGAAGAACTGAAGCTTTCTTT. This gives the protein CASSRQGRTEAFF.

J is TRBJ2-5 and V is TRBV7-9; maybe TRBD1 (6 bases). The CDR3 sequence is 14 residues long. CDR1 and CDR2 from the germline V gene are SEHNR and FQNEAQ (reference sequence). V shed 4 bases and J shed 0 bases, with 9 bases lying between them. CDR3 sequence reads: CASSSRDNQETQYF. CDR3 sequence (DNA): TGTGCCAGCAGCTCCCGGGACAACCAAGAGACCCAGTACTTC.

The V gene is TRBV13, the J gene TRBJ1-1; no definite D call. The germline V and J ends were trimmed by 0 bases and 3 bases, with 8 bases remaining between them. Germline loops: CDR1 PRHDT, CDR2 FYEKMQ (reference sequence). The CDR3 contains 14 residues. CDR3 DNA: TGTGCCAGCAGCTTAGGCAGTTTATACACTGAAGCTTTCTTT. Its protein is CASSLGSLYTEAFF. Full variable domain (missing parts from reference TRBV13 and TRBJ1-1): AAGVIQSPRHLIKEKRETATLKCYPIPRHDTVYWYQQGPGQDPQFLISFYEKMQSDKGSIPDRFSAQQFSDYHSELNMSSLELGDSALYFCASSLGSLYTEAFFGQGTRLTVV.

The chain recombines TRBV10-3 with TRBJ2-7; 11 nucleotides line up with TRBD1. With V trimmed by 6 bases and J by 5 bases, 9 bases remained unmatched. CDR3 length: 15 amino acids. Germline V gene data show CDR1 as ENHRY and CDR2 as SYGVKD. The CDR3 nucleotides are TGTGCCATCAGCGGGGGACAGGGGGTGATCCACGAGCAGTACTTC. This sequence encodes CAISGGQGVIHEQYF.

This clone was counted a single time. The chain is built from TRBV30 and TRBJ1-2, with D possibly TRBD1 on 5 matching bases. Per the germline V gene, CDR1 is GTSNPN and CDR2 is SVGIG (reference sequence). Trimming stripped 2 bases from V and 7 bases from J, with 23 bases between. The CDR3 loop spans 16 amino acids. CDR3: CAWSLSAGIGTFGYTF. The CDR3 DNA reads TGTGCCTGGAGTCTGTCTGCGGGAATAGGGACGTTTGGCTACACCTTC.

The chain links TRBV2 to TRBJ2-5, with TRBD2 matching over 12 bases. This CDR3 contains 15 residues. V shed 7 bases and J 6 bases; nucleotides not matched to a gene: 9. Looked up from germline, CDR1 is SNHLY and CDR2 is FYNNEI. CDR3 sequence (DNA): TGTGCCAGCAACTGGCTAGCGGGAGGGAGGAAGACCCAGTACTTC. Translating gives CASNWLAGGRKTQYF.

The CDR3 sequence is CASSDRQSYYQPQHF. DNA of the CDR3: TGTGCCAGTAGCGATAGACAGTCTTACTATCAGCCCCAGCATTTT. This sequence joins TRBV19 and TRBJ1-5; tentative D call: TRBD1 (5 bases). Germline assignment: CDR1 LNHDA and CDR2 SQIVND (reference sequence). V was clipped by 6 bases and J by 5 bases, with 17 bases between them. This CDR3 has 15 residues.

The rearrangement uses TRBV6-6 and TRBJ2-7; D is unclear. This CDR3 contains 12 residues. Trimming removed 4 bases at V and 3 bases at J, with 7 bases between. Germline V CDR1 and CDR2: MNHNY, SVGAGI (reference sequence). CDR3 DNA: TGTGCCAGCAGTTCGGCAGGCTACGAGCAGTACTTC. Encoded protein: CASSSAGYEQYF.

Only a few counts were recorded for this clone. V gene TRBV15 combines with J gene TRBJ1-5; no definite D call. The CDR3 has 15 residues. Trimming removed 6 bases from V and 0 bases from J, with 12 bases in between. The germline CDR1 and CDR2 sequences are LNHNV and YYDKDF (reference sequence). CDR3: CATSGGRDSNQPQHF. The CDR3 DNA reads as TGTGCCACCAGTGGTGGGAGAGATAGCAATCAGCCCCAGCATTTT.